The 9 T cell receptor beta chains given below trace back to one sample, sequenced in a study of blood T cell repertoires in COVID-19. The repertoire was sequenced with immunoSEQ multiplex PCR; TCRdb's copy has only in-frame clones and lacks some. There are tens of thousands of clones in the sample; roughly 93% occur only once, and about 5% lies in the top ten. The specimen was peripheral blood. The receptor set was obtained from a human donor in a cohort sampled during active COVID-19.

This sequence joins TRBV6-1 and TRBJ2-7, with D possibly being TRBD1 (7 bases). The V and J ends lost 2 bases and 4 bases respectively, with 12 bases between them. The CDR3 spans 14 residues. Germline-derived CDR1 and CDR2 are MNHNS and SASEGT. The CDR3 DNA reads TGTGCCAGCAGTGAATTCGCAGGGGGGTACGAGCAGTACTTC. Amino acid sequence: CASSEFAGGYEQYF.

This rearrangement joins TRBV9 to TRBJ2-5; 8 nucleotides agree with TRBD2. J was trimmed by 5 bases and V by 4 bases; bases with no gene match: 13. This CDR3 is built from 16 residues. Germline CDR1 is SGDLS and CDR2 is YYNGEE. CDR3 DNA sequence: TGTGCCAGCAGCCAGTCGAGCGGGAGACTTTTGGAGACCCAGTACTTC. This translates into CASSQSSGRLLETQYF.

A word on this clone: An end of the junction does not agree with germline; a read error may underlie this. The genes are TRBV7-7 and TRBJ2-1, with 7 bases that match TRBD2. The germline CDR1 and CDR2 sequences are SSHAT and FNYEAQ (reference sequence). CDR3 size: 16 residues. The CDR3 is CASSLGVRGGFNEQFF. CDR3 sequence (DNA): TGTGCTAGCAGCTTAGGAGTGAGGGGAGGGTTCAATGAGCAGTTCTTC.

This chain joins TRBV27 and TRBJ1-6; TRBD1 might be the D (5 bases). This CDR3 has 15 residues. Trimming cost V 6 bases and J 7 bases, with 16 bases left between them. Germline V gives CDR1 MNHEY, CDR2 SMNVEV (reference sequence). The CDR3 region is CASSLSHGGNSPLHF. CDR3 sequence (DNA): TGTGCCAGCAGCCTATCCCACGGGGGGAATTCACCCCTCCACTTT.

The J gene is TRBJ2-7, the V gene TRBV4-1, with D possibly being TRBD2 (5 bases). CDR3 size: 15 residues. CDR1 is MGHRA and CDR2 is YSYEKL in the germline V gene. Between the trimmed V and J ends, which lost 3 bases and 3 bases, there was a span of 15 bases. The CDR3 here is CASSHHRDRGYEQYF. The DNA of the CDR3 is TGCGCCAGCAGCCACCACCGGGATCGGGGCTACGAGCAGTACTTC.

The rearrangement uses TRBV9 and TRBJ1-1; D not certain. Trimming took off 3 bases at V and 0 bases at J, with 12 bases between the two ends. The CDR3 runs to 15 residues. Germline assignment: CDR1 SGDLS and CDR2 YYNGEE. The CDR3 DNA reads TGTGCCAGCAGCGCGTCGGGTTACCTGAACACTGAAGCTTTCTTT. Its protein product is CASSASGYLNTEAFF.

The rearrangement links TRBV7-9 to TRBJ1-1; 7 nucleotides line up with TRBD1. V gave up 6 bases and J gave up 10 bases; unmatched junction bases: 8. The CDR3 extends over 12 amino acids. Germline lookup yields CDR1 SEHNR and CDR2 FQNEAQ (reference sequence). Here the CDR3 reads CASSQQGIRAFF. DNA for the CDR3: TGTGCCAGCAGTCAACAGGGGATACGAGCTTTCTTT.

The table lists this clone with a count of one. The CDR3 protein is CASSILPDRAYEQYF. Here the CDR3 DNA reads TGTGCCAGTAGTATACTTCCGGACAGGGCCTACGAGCAGTACTTC. This chain links TRBV19 with TRBJ2-7, with 8 bases identical to TRBD1. CDR3 length equals 15 residues. The V segment lost 2 bases and the J segment 2 bases; nucleotides outside the gene matches: 5. CDR1 LNHDA and CDR2 SQIVND come from the germline V gene (reference sequence).

The chain combines TRBV28 with TRBJ1-3; D is undetermined. The CDR3 extends over 13 amino acids. Trimming stripped 4 bases from V and 3 bases from J, with 7 bases between. The germline V gene encodes CDR1 MDHEN and CDR2 SYDVKM. Here the CDR3 reads CASSSPVGNTIYF. In DNA, the CDR3 is TGTGCCAGCAGTTCTCCCGTTGGAAACACCATATATTTT.